These T cell receptor beta chains were read from a single sample in a study of T cells in Graves' hyperthyroidism and ophthalmopathy. TCRdb processed the multiplex PCR reads anew with MiXCR; each CDR3 protein has one entry. This table has about 290,000 distinct CDR3 sequences, around 13% appearing once. Sequencing was done on a sample of blood. All receptors derive from a woman aged 40 to 55 with Graves' hyperthyroidism. Each CDR3 is given with its conserved first and last residue. D genes are given only for firm matches. For some rows the clone size is stated as once, few or many, or as a class when expanded; others skip it.

D gene: .; V gene: TRBV13; J gene: TRBJ2-1; clone size: few; CDR3 DNA: TGTGCCAGCAGCTCTGGGGTGGTCTCCTACAATGAGCAGTTCTTC; CDR3 protein: CASSSGVVSYNEQFF
D gene: TRBD1; V gene: TRBV3-1; J gene: TRBJ1-6; clone size: many; CDR3 DNA: TGTGCCAGCAGCCAGGGACAGGGGTCTTCACCCCTCCACTTT; CDR3 protein: CASSQGQGSSPLHF
D gene: TRBD2; V gene: TRBV5-6; J gene: TRBJ2-5; clone size: .; CDR3 DNA: TGTGCCAGCAGCTTGATGCTAGCGGGGATCCAAGAGACCCAGTACTTC; CDR3 protein: CASSLMLAGIQETQYF
D gene: .; V gene: TRBV20-1; J gene: TRBJ2-5; clone size: .; CDR3 DNA: TGCAGTGTTGGGACGTACCAAGAGACCCAGTACTTC; CDR3 protein: CSVGTYQETQYF
D gene: .; V gene: TRBV14; J gene: TRBJ1-4; clone size: many; CDR3 DNA: TGTGCCAGCAGCCCGTTCGGATCTTCGGGAGAAAAACTGTTTTTT; CDR3 protein: CASSPFGSSGEKLFF
D gene: .; V gene: TRBV6-2/TRBV6-3; J gene: TRBJ1-5; clone size: few; CDR3 DNA: TGTGCCAGCAGTTACCCCCAAAGGAATCAGCCCCAGCATTTT; CDR3 protein: CASSYPQRNQPQHF
D gene: TRBD1; V gene: TRBV24-1; J gene: TRBJ2-7; clone size: many; CDR3 DNA: TGTGCCACCGTAGTGGGACAGGCAAAATACGAGCAGTACTTC; CDR3 protein: CATVVGQAKYEQYF
D gene: TRBD2; V gene: TRBV20-1; J gene: TRBJ2-6; clone size: .; CDR3 DNA: TGCAGTGCTAGAGAGGCGGGGGACGGGGCCAACGTCCTGACTTTC; CDR3 protein: CSAREAGDGANVLTF
D gene: TRBD1; V gene: TRBV2; J gene: TRBJ2-7; clone size: many; CDR3 DNA: TGTGCCAGCAGTGCCGTGACAGGGATCTACGAGCAGTACTTC; CDR3 protein: CASSAVTGIYEQYF
D gene: .; V gene: TRBV3-1; J gene: TRBJ2-3; clone size: few; CDR3 DNA: TGTGCCAGCAGGGATTCGACAGAATCCACAGATACGCAGTATTTT; CDR3 protein: CASRDSTESTDTQYF
D gene: .; V gene: TRBV14; J gene: TRBJ1-5; clone size: .; CDR3 DNA: TGTGCCAGCAGCCAAGATCCAAGGGGCGGACAACAGCCCCAGCATTTT; CDR3 protein: CASSQDPRGGQQPQHF
D gene: .; V gene: TRBV10-3; J gene: TRBJ2-1; clone size: few; CDR3 DNA: TGTGCCATCAGTGACGGGCTAGCGCGCTACAATGAGCAGTTCTTC; CDR3 protein: CAISDGLARYNEQFF
D gene: .; V gene: TRBV2; J gene: TRBJ1-5; clone size: many; CDR3 DNA: TGTGCCAGCAGAACGGACGGAAATCAGCCCCAGCATTTT; CDR3 protein: CASRTDGNQPQHF
D gene: .; V gene: TRBV20-1; J gene: TRBJ2-1; clone size: many; CDR3 DNA: TGCAGTGCTAGAGAATCGGGTTATAGGTACAATGAGCAGTTCTTC; CDR3 protein: CSARESGYRYNEQFF
D gene: TRBD1; V gene: TRBV20-1; J gene: TRBJ2-1; clone size: many; CDR3 DNA: TGCAGTGCTAGAATCCCCGGGACAGGGTATTCTAATGAGCAGTTCTTC; CDR3 protein: CSARIPGTGYSNEQFF
D gene: .; V gene: TRBV11-2; J gene: TRBJ2-7; clone size: .; CDR3 DNA: TGTGCCAGCAGCTTACGTGCTTACTACGAGCAGTACTTC; CDR3 protein: CASSLRAYYEQYF
D gene: .; V gene: TRBV6-2/TRBV6-3; J gene: TRBJ2-1; clone size: .; CDR3 DNA: TGTGCCAGCACCCCCGGGGAAAATTACAATGAGCAGTTCTTC; CDR3 protein: CASTPGENYNEQFF
D gene: .; V gene: TRBV12-3/TRBV12-4; J gene: TRBJ2-1; clone size: many; CDR3 DNA: TGTGCCAGCAGGCCCCGGACGGCGGGGGCCCACAATGAGCAGTTCTTC; CDR3 protein: CASRPRTAGAHNEQFF
D gene: .; V gene: TRBV2; J gene: TRBJ2-3; clone size: many; CDR3 DNA: TGTGCCAGCAAGCGACAGCAAGGCACAGATACGCAGTATTTT; CDR3 protein: CASKRQQGTDTQYF
D gene: TRBD1; V gene: TRBV24-1; J gene: TRBJ2-7; clone size: many; CDR3 DNA: TGTGCCACCAGTGATGGGACAGCCTACGAGCAGTACTTC; CDR3 protein: CATSDGTAYEQYF
D gene: TRBD1; V gene: TRBV12-3/TRBV12-4; J gene: TRBJ2-5; clone size: few; CDR3 DNA: TGTGCCACCAGTGATCCTGGGACAGGGGGCTTGAGAGAGACCCAGTACTTC; CDR3 protein: CATSDPGTGGLRETQYF
D gene: .; V gene: TRBV13; J gene: TRBJ2-1; clone size: few; CDR3 DNA: TGTGCCAGCAGCTTAGGAGGGGCCTCCTACAATGAGCAGTTCTTC; CDR3 protein: CASSLGGASYNEQFF
D gene: .; V gene: TRBV2; J gene: TRBJ1-2; clone size: many; CDR3 DNA: TGTGCCAGCATGAGGTCACTCCTCTATGGCTACACCTTC; CDR3 protein: CASMRSLLYGYTF
D gene: .; V gene: TRBV3-1; J gene: TRBJ2-3; clone size: many; CDR3 DNA: TGTGCCAGCAGCTACCTCGCTAGACCAGATACGCAGTATTTT; CDR3 protein: CASSYLARPDTQYF
D gene: .; V gene: TRBV10-3; J gene: TRBJ2-5; clone size: .; CDR3 DNA: TGTGCCATCAAAGCGGCTCAAGAGACCCAGTACTTC; CDR3 protein: CAIKAAQETQYF
D gene: .; V gene: TRBV3-1; J gene: TRBJ1-1; clone size: many; CDR3 DNA: TGTGCCACCCAGGGCGGGTTTGGGAACACTGAAGCTTTCTTT; CDR3 protein: CATQGGFGNTEAFF
D gene: .; V gene: TRBV3-1; J gene: TRBJ2-1; clone size: many; CDR3 DNA: TGTGCCAGCAGCGTCAGGGAAGGCGCCTACAATGAGCAGTTCTTC; CDR3 protein: CASSVREGAYNEQFF
D gene: .; V gene: TRBV3-1; J gene: TRBJ1-2; clone size: many; CDR3 DNA: TGTGCCAGCAGCCAACAGGCTAACTATGGCTACACCTTC; CDR3 protein: CASSQQANYGYTF
D gene: .; V gene: TRBV15; J gene: TRBJ2-3; clone size: many; CDR3 DNA: TGTGCCACCAGCAGAGCATACACAGATACGCAGTATTTT; CDR3 protein: CATSRAYTDTQYF
D gene: .; V gene: TRBV12-3/TRBV12-4; J gene: TRBJ1-2; clone size: many; CDR3 DNA: TGTGCCAGCAGTTTATTCTCCTATGGCTACACCTTC; CDR3 protein: CASSLFSYGYTF
D gene: .; V gene: TRBV7-2; J gene: TRBJ2-1; clone size: few; CDR3 DNA: TGTGCCAGCAGCCGAAACTACGCCTACAATGAGCAGTTCTTC; CDR3 protein: CASSRNYAYNEQFF
D gene: .; V gene: TRBV11-1; J gene: TRBJ2-1; clone size: many; CDR3 DNA: TGTGCCAGCAGCTATAACAATGAGCAGTTCTTC; CDR3 protein: CASSYNNEQFF
D gene: .; V gene: TRBV12-3/TRBV12-4; J gene: TRBJ2-5; clone size: many; CDR3 DNA: TGTGCCAGCAGCCCCCTTTCGGAGACCCAGTACTTC; CDR3 protein: CASSPLSETQYF
D gene: .; V gene: TRBV5-6; J gene: TRBJ1-5; clone size: many; CDR3 DNA: TGTGCCAGCAGCTTGGACGGGTCCCCGGGAATGCCCCAGCATTTT; CDR3 protein: CASSLDGSPGMPQHF
D gene: .; V gene: TRBV2; J gene: TRBJ1-1; clone size: many; CDR3 DNA: TGTGCCAGCACCAAAATTCTAGGGAACACTGAAGCTTTCTTT; CDR3 protein: CASTKILGNTEAFF
D gene: .; V gene: TRBV19; J gene: TRBJ2-7; clone size: few; CDR3 DNA: TGTGCCAGTAGTATGTCTCCTGGGTCAGTCTACGAGCAGTACTTC; CDR3 protein: CASSMSPGSVYEQYF
D gene: .; V gene: TRBV2; J gene: TRBJ2-6; clone size: many; CDR3 DNA: TGTGCCAGCAGTGAAGGTCGCTCTGGGGCCAACGTCCTGACTTTC; CDR3 protein: CASSEGRSGANVLTF
D gene: TRBD1; V gene: TRBV20-1; J gene: TRBJ2-4; clone size: .; CDR3 DNA: TGCAGTGCCGGACAGGGGACCACCACCAAAAACATTCAGTACTTC; CDR3 protein: CSAGQGTTTKNIQYF
D gene: TRBD1; V gene: TRBV11-3; J gene: TRBJ1-6; clone size: many; CDR3 DNA: TGTGCCAGCAGCTTGGACAGGGTTTCACCCCTCCACTTT; CDR3 protein: CASSLDRVSPLHF
D gene: TRBD1; V gene: TRBV7-2; J gene: TRBJ2-7; clone size: many; CDR3 DNA: TGTGCCAGCAGCCGGGACAGGGCCTCCTACGAGCAGTACTTC; CDR3 protein: CASSRDRASYEQYF
D gene: .; V gene: TRBV20-1; J gene: TRBJ1-6; clone size: few; CDR3 DNA: TGCAGTGCTAGGGGGAGGCTTAATTCACCCCTCCACTTT; CDR3 protein: CSARGRLNSPLHF
D gene: .; V gene: TRBV6-1; J gene: TRBJ1-5; clone size: many; CDR3 DNA: TGTGCCAGCAGTTCTTCCAGGGGTCGGCGGGATCAGCCCCAGCATTTT; CDR3 protein: CASSSSRGRRDQPQHF
D gene: .; V gene: TRBV19; J gene: TRBJ1-5; clone size: many; CDR3 DNA: TGTGCCAGTAGTATGAGGCAGTCCGGTATTCAGCCCCAGCATTTT; CDR3 protein: CASSMRQSGIQPQHF
D gene: TRBD1; V gene: TRBV7-8; J gene: TRBJ2-7; clone size: few; CDR3 DNA: TGTGCCAGCAGCTTAGGCCCGGGACAGGCCTACGAGCAGTACTTC; CDR3 protein: CASSLGPGQAYEQYF
D gene: .; V gene: TRBV6-1; J gene: TRBJ2-5; clone size: many; CDR3 DNA: TGTGCCAGCAGTCCGCGGACGGGACCCGGAGAGACCCAGTACTTC; CDR3 protein: CASSPRTGPGETQYF
D gene: .; V gene: TRBV13; J gene: TRBJ2-5; clone size: few; CDR3 DNA: TGTGCCAGCAGCACTCGCCGGGCGGGGCAAAGGGAGACCCAGTACTTC; CDR3 protein: CASSTRRAGQRETQYF
D gene: TRBD2; V gene: TRBV20-1; J gene: TRBJ2-2; clone size: few; CDR3 DNA: TGCAGTGGGACAGCAAGCGGGAGTAAGATCGCCGGGGAGCTGTTTTTT; CDR3 protein: CSGTASGSKIAGELFF